This TCR beta chain was profiled in a study of metastatic and nonmetastatic thyroid tumors. Study at large: The comparison covered peripheral blood and tumor or nodule tissue in malignant and benign thyroid patients. Findings and limits, study-wide: According to reports, the diversity of TCR beta was significantly higher in malignant thyroid tumors than in benign nodules, and this held in both blood and tumor samples.

Study processing details: To classify distant metastasis in papillary thyroid cancer, a model was built from CDR3 differences across clinicopathological groups. TCRdb used MiXCR to call clones anew from the PCR reads. TCRdb, rather than the study authors, made the V and J calls. Of over 25,000 clones detected, 7% to 9% appear once; the ten largest clones hold roughly two fifths. The table lists this clone with many counts. Its antigen is as yet unknown. No treatment had been given to any patient before thyroid surgery. This CDR3 is built from 19 residues. V dropped 3 bases and J dropped 4 bases, with 25 bases sitting between them. Looked up from germline, CDR1 is MGHRA and CDR2 is YSYEKL.

The rearrangement uses TRBV4-1 and TRBJ1-3; a possible D gene is TRBD1 (5 bases). What was sequenced was blood. The TCR originated in a female donor with papillary thyroid cancer or a benign thyroid nodule (not recorded which). Some clones in this sample may be carry-over from other donors' samples. In nucleotides, the CDR3 is TGCGCCAGCAGCCAGCGCAACCAACCGGGACCTAGCCCCGGAAACACCATATATTTT. Protein product: CASSQRNQPGPSPGNTIYF.